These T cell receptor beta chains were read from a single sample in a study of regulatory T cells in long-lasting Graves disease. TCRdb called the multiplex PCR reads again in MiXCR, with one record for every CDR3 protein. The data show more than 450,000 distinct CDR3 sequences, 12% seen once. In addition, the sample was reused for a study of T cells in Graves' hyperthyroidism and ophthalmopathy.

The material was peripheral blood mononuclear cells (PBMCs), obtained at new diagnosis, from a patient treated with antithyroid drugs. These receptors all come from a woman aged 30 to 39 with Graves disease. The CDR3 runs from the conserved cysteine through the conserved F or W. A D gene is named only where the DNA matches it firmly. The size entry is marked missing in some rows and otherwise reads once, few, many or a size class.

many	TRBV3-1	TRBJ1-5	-	TGTGCCAGCAGCCCTTTCGACGGTCAGCCCCAGCATTTT	CASSPFDGQPQHF
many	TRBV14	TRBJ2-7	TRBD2	TGTGCCAGCAGCCAAGAGGCTAGCGGGCGTTTAAGCTCCTACGAGCAGTACTTC	CASSQEASGRLSSYEQYF
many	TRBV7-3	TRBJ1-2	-	TGTGCCAGCAGCTTAATCCCAAACTATGGCTACACCTTC	CASSLIPNYGYTF
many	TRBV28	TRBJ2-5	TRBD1	TGTGCCAGCAGTTTATACAGGGGGAGGGAGACCCAGTACTTC	CASSLYRGRETQYF
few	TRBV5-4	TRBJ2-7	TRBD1	TGTGCCAGCAGCTTGGAGGGGGACAGGGGAAGGTACGAGCAGTACTTC	CASSLEGDRGRYEQYF
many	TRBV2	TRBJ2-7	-	TGTGCCAGCAGTGAAAGTTCGTCGCTATCCTACGAGCAGTACTTC	CASSESSSLSYEQYF
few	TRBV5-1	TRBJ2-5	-	TGCGCCAGCAGCGTTATGGGGGGAAGCCAAGAGACCCAGTACTTC	CASSVMGGSQETQYF
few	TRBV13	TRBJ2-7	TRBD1	TGTGCCAGCAGCCCCTCCGAGACAGGGTTGCTCGAGCAGTACTTC	CASSPSETGLLEQYF
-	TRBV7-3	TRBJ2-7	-	TGTGCCAGCAGCTTAACTGGGGCCAGTAGCTCCTACGAGCAGTACTTC	CASSLTGASSSYEQYF
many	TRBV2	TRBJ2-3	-	TGTGCCAGCAGTCCACTCGGATTGCCCCGACAGGCGGACGTGTATTTT	CASSPLGLPRQADVYF
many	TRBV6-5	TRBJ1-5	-	TGTGCCAGCAGTTACTCGAGTACGGTGAACAATCAGCCCCAGCATTTT	CASSYSSTVNNQPQHF
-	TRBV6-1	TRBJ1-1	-	TGTGCCAGCAGCCCGGCCGGCAAGAACACTGAAGCTTTCTTT	CASSPAGKNTEAFF
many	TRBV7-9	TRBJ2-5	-	TGTGCCAGCAGCTTAGTGATCGGGGAGGAGACCCAGTACTTC	CASSLVIGEETQYF
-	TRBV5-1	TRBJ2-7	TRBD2	TGTGCCAGCAGCCACAGACTAGCGGGGAACAAACCCTACGAGCAGTACTTC	CASSHRLAGNKPYEQYF
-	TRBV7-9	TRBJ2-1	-	TGTGCCAGCAGCTCCTCGCCGGTTGGTGGGCAGTTCTTC	CASSSSPVGGQFF
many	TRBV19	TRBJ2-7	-	TGTGCCAGTACCCAAAGTCCCTTGTTTTTCCACGAGCAGTACTTC	CASTQSPLFFHEQYF
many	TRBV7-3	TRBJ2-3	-	TGTGCCAGCAGTCCCGGAGGGGATACGCAGTATTTT	CASSPGGDTQYF
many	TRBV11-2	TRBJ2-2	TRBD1	TGTGCCAGCAGTTTTCAGGGGGCGAGCGGGGAGCTGTTTTTT	CASSFQGASGELFF
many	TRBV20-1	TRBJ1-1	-	TGCAGTGCTAGAGAGGTACTGAACACTGAAGCTTTCTTT	CSAREVLNTEAFF
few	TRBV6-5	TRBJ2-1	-	TGTGCCAGCAGTTACTCGCATAACATAGAAGGGTACGATGAGCAGTTCTTC	CASSYSHNIEGYDEQFF
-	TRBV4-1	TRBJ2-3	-	TGCGCCAGCAGCCAAGGGGGCAGGGCCACAGATACGCAGTATTTT	CASSQGGRATDTQYF
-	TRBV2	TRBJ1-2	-	TGTGCCAGCAGTGATTGGGACCTCTATGGCTACACCTTC	CASSDWDLYGYTF
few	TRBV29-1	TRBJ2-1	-	TGCAGCGTTGATCGCCAGGTGCAGTTCTTC	CSVDRQVQFF
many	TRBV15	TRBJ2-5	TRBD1	TGTGCCACCAGCAGAGAGGACAGGGAGGAGACCCAGTACTTC	CATSREDREETQYF
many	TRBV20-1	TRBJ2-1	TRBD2	TGCAGTGCCCCAGGACTAGTCCTCGGTGAGCAGTTCTTC	CSAPGLVLGEQFF
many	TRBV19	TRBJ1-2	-	TGTGCCAGTAGTCCCTCCCGAGCCGTCTATGGCTACACCTTC	CASSPSRAVYGYTF
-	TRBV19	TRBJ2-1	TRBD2	TGTGCCAGTAGTATAATAGCGGGACTACCTAACAATGAGCAGTTCTTC	CASSIIAGLPNNEQFF
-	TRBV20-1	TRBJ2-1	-	TGCAGTGCTAGAGATGGGTCGTGGGGGAATGAGCAGTTCTTC	CSARDGSWGNEQFF
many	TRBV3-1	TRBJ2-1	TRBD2	TGTGCCAGCAGCCAAGAAGTGCTAGCGGGAGACCCACGGGAGGAGCAGTTCTTC	CASSQEVLAGDPREEQFF
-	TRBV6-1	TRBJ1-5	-	TGTGCCAGCCGCGCAGGTCCGCTTGGGAGCAATCAGCCCCAGCATTTT	CASRAGPLGSNQPQHF
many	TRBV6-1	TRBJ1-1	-	TGTGCCAGCAGTGGCCGAGGACGGGGCACTGAAGCTTTCTTT	CASSGRGRGTEAFF
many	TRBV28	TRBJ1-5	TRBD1	TGTGCCAGCAGTCCCGCCGCAGGGGGCATAGGTCAGCCCCAGCATTTT	CASSPAAGGIGQPQHF
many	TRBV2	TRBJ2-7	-	TGTGCCAGCAGTGAAGGTGCCATCGGTCCGAGTGTGGGAGAGCAGTACTTC	CASSEGAIGPSVGEQYF